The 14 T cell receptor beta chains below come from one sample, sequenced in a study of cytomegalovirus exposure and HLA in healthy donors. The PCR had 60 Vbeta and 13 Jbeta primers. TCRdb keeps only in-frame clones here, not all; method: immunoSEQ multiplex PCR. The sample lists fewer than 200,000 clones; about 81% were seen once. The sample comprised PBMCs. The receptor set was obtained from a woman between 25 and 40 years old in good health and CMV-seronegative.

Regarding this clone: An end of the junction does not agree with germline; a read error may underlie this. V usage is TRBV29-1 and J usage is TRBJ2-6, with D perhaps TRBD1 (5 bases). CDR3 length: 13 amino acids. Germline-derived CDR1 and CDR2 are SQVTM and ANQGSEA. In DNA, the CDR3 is TGCAGCGTCGAGACAGCTGGGGCCAACGGCCTGACTTTC. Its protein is CSVETAGANGLTF. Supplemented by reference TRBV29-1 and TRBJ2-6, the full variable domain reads SAVISQKPSRDICQRGTSLTIQCQVDSQVTMMFWYRQQPGQSLTLIATANQGSEATYESGFVIDKFPISRPNLTFSTLTVSNMSPEDSSIYLCSVETAGANGLTFGAGSRLTVL.

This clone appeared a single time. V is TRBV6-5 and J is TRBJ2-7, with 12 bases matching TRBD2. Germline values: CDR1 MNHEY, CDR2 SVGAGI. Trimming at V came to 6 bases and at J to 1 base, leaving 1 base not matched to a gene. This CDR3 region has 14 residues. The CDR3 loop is CASSGTSGSYEQYF. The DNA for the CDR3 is TGTGCCAGCAGCGGGACTAGCGGGTCCTACGAGCAGTACTTC.

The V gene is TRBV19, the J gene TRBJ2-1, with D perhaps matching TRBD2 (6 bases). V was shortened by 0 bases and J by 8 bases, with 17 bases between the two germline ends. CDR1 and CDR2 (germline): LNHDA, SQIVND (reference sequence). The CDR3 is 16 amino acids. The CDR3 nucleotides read TGTGCCAGTAGTATAGATCTAGGCCGACTAGACGATGAGCAGTTCTTC. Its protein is CASSIDLGRLDDEQFF.

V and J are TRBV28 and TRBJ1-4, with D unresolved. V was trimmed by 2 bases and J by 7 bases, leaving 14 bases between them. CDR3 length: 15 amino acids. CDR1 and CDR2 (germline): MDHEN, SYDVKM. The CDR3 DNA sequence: TGTGCCAGCAGTTTAGGTTGGGCTAGCGGTGAAAAACTGTTTTTT. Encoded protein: CASSLGWASGEKLFF.

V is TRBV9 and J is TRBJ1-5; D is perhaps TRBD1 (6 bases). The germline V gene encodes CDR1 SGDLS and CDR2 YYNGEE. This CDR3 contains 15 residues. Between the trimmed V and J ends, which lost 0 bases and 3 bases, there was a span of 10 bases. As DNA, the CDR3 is TGTGCCAGCAGCGTAGGATTGGGACACAATCAGCCCCAGCATTTT. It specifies CASSVGLGHNQPQHF.

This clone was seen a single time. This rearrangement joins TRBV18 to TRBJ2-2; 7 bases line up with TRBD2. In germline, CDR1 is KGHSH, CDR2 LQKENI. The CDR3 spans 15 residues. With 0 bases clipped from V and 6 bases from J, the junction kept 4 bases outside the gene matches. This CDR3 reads CASSPPAGEAGELFF. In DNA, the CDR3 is TGTGCCAGCTCACCACCCGCGGGAGAGGCCGGGGAGCTGTTTTTT.

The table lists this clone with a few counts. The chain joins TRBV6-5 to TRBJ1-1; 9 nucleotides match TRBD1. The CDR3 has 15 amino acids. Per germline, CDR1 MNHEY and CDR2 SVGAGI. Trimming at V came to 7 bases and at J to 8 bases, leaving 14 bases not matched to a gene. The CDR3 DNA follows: TGTGCCAGCAATCGCTACCCACAGGGGGCGTGGGAAGCTTTCTTT. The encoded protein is CASNRYPQGAWEAFF.

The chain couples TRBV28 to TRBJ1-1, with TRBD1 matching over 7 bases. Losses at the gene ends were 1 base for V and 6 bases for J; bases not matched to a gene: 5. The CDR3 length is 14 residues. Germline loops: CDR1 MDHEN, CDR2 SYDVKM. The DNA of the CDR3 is TGTGCCAGCAGTTTATCAAACACAGGGGCTGAAGCTTTCTTT. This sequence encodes CASSLSNTGAEAFF.

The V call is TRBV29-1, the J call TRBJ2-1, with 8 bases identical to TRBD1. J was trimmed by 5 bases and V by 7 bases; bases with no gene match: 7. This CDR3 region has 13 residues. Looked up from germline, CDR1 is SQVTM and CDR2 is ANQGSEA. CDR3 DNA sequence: TGCAGCGCCCCATACAGGGGGGACAATGAGCAGTTCTTC. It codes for CSAPYRGDNEQFF.

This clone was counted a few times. The CDR3 region has the DNA TGTGCCAGCAGTCCAGAACTAGCGGGAGGAACAGATACGCAGTATTTT. Translating gives CASSPELAGGTDTQYF. The gene calls are TRBV27 and TRBJ2-3, with 12 bases matching TRBD2. This CDR3 is built from 16 residues. Germline values: CDR1 MNHEY, CDR2 SMNVEV (reference sequence). The V segment lost 5 bases and the J segment 3 bases; nucleotides outside the gene matches: 6.

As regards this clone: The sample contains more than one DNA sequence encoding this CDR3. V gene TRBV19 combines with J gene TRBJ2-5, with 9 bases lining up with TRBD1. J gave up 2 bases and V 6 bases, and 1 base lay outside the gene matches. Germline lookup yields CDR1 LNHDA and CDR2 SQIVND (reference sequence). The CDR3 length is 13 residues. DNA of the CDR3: TGTGCCAGTAGGGGGACAGGGCAAGAGACCCAGTACTTC. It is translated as CASRGTGQETQYF.

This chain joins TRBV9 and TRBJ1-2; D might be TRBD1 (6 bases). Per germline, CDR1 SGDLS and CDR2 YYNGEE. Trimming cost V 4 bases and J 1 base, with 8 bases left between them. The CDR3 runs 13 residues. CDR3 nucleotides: TGTGCCAGCAGCCCCAGGGGTAACTATGGCTACACCTTC. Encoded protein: CASSPRGNYGYTF.

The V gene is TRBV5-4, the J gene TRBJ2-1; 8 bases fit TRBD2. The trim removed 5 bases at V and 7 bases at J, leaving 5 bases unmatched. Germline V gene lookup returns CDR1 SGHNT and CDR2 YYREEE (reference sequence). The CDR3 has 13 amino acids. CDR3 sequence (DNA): TGTGCCAGCAGAATAGCGGGGAGGAATGAGCAGTTCTTC. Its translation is CASRIAGRNEQFF.

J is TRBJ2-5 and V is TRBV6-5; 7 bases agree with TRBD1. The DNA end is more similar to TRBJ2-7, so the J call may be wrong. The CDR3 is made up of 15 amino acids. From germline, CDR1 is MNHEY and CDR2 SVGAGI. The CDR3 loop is CASSRDSRASYEQYF. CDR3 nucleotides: TGTGCCAGCAGTCGGGACAGCCGGGCGTCCTACGAGCAGTACTTC.